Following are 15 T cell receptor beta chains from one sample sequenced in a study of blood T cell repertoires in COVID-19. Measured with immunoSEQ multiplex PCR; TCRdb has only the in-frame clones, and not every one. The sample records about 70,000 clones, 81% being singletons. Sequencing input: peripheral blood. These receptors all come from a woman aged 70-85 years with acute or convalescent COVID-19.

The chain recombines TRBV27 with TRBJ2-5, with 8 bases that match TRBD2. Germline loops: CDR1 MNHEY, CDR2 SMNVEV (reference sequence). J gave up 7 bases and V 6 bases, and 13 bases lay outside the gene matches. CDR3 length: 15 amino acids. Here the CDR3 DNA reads TGTGCCAGCAGCCCAAAGGGACTAGTAAAAGGGACCCAGTACTTC. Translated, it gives CASSPKGLVKGTQYF.

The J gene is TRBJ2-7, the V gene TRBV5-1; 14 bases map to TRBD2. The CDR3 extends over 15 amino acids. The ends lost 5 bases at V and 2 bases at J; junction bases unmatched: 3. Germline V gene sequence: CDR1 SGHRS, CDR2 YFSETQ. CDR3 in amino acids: CASRGLAGATYEQYF. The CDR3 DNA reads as TGCGCCAGCAGGGGACTAGCGGGAGCCACCTACGAGCAGTACTTC.

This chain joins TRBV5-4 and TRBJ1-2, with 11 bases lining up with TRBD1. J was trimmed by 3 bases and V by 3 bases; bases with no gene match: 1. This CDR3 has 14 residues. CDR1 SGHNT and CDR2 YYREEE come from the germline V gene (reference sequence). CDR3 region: CASSWTGGDYGYTF. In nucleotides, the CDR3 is TGTGCCAGCAGCTGGACAGGGGGCGACTATGGCTACACCTTC.

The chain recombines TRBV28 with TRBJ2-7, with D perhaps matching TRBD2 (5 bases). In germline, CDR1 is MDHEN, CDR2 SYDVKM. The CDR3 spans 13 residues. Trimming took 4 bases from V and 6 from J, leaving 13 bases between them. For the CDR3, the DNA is TGTGCCAGCAGTTACCCCCCCCGGGGCGAGCAGTACTTC. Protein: CASSYPPRGEQYF.

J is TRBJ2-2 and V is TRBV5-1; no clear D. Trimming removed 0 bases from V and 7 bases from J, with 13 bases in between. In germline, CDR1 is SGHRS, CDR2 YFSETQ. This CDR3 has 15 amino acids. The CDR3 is CASSLALPRSGELFF. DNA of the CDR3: TGCGCCAGCAGCTTGGCACTACCCCGAAGCGGGGAGCTGTTTTTT.

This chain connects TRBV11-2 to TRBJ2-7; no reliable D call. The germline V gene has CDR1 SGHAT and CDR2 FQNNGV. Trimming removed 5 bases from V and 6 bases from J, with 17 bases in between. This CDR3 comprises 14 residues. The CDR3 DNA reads TGTGCCAGCAGCGTACTCCCGACACCTCGCGAGCAGTACTTC. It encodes CASSVLPTPREQYF.

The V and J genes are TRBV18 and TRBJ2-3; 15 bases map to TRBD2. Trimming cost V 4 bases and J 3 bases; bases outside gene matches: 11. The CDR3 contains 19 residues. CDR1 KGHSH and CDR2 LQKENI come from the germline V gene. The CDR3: CASSLPRTSGRVVTDTQYF. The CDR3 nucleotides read TGTGCCAGCTCACTACCCCGGACTAGCGGGAGGGTTGTGACAGATACGCAGTATTTT.

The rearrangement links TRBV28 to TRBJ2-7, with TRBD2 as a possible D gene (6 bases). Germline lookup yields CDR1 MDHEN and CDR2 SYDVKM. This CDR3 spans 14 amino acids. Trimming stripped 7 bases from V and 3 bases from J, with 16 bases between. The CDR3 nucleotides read TGTGCCAGCACCACCGGGGGAGCGGACTACGAGCAGTACTTC. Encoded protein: CASTTGGADYEQYF.

The CDR3 spells CASSSDRLTGELFF. CDR3 sequence (DNA): TGTGCCAGCAGTTCAGACAGGTTGACCGGGGAGCTGTTTTTT. This rearrangement joins TRBV27 to TRBJ2-2; D possibly corresponds to TRBD1 (6 bases). The V end lost 4 bases, the J end lost 5 bases, and 11 bases lay between the germline ends. There are 14 residues in the CDR3. In germline, CDR1 is MNHEY, CDR2 SMNVEV (reference sequence).

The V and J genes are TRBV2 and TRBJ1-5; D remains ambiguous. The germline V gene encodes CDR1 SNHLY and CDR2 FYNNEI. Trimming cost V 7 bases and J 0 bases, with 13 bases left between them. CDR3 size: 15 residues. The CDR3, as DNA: TGTGCCAGCAACCCTGGGCGATATAGCAATCAGCCCCAGCATTTT. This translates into CASNPGRYSNQPQHF.

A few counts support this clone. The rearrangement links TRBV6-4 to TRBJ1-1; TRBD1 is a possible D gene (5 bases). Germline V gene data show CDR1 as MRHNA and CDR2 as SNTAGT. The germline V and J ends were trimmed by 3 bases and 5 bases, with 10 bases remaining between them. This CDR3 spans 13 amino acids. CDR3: CASSEAGGTEAFF. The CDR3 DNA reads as TGTGCCAGCAGTGAGGCGGGGGGTACTGAAGCTTTCTTT.

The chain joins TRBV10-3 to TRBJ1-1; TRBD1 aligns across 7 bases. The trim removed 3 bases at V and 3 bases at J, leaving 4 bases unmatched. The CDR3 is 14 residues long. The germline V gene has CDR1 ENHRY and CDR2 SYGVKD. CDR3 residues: CAISDGTDYTEAFF. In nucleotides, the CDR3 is TGTGCCATCAGTGATGGGACAGACTACACTGAAGCTTTCTTT.

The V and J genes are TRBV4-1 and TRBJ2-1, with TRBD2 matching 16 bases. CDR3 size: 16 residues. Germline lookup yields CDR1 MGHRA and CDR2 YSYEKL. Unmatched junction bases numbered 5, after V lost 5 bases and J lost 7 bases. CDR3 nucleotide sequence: TGCGCCAGCAGCTCTGGGACTAGCGGGAGGGGGAATGAGCAGTTCTTC. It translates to CASSSGTSGRGNEQFF.

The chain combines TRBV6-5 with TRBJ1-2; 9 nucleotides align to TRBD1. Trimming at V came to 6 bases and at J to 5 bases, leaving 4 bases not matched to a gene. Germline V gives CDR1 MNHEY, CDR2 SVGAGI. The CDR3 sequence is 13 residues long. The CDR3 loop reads CASSPGTGYGYTF. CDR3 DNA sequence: TGTGCCAGCAGCCCCGGGACAGGGTATGGCTACACCTTC.

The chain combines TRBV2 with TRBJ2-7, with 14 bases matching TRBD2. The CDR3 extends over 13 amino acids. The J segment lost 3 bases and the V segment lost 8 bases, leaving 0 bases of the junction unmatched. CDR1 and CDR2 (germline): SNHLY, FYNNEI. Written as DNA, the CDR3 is TGTGCCAGCGGGACTAGCGGGAGCTACGAGCAGTACTTC. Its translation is CASGTSGSYEQYF. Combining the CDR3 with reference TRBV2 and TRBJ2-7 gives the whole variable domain EPEVTQTPSHQVTQMGQEVILRCVPISNHLYFYWYRQILGQKVEFLVSFYNNEISEKSEIFDDQFSVERPDGSNFTLKIRSTKLEDSAMYFCASGTSGSYEQYFGPGTRLTVT.